The 5 T cell receptor beta chains in this list originate from one sample, sequenced in a study of CD8+ T cells in alopecia areata. Extracted RNA was reverse transcribed into cDNA, the sequencing template. Profiling relied on immunoSEQ multiplex PCR, and the TCRdb table lists in-frame clones only, not all of them. The data show around 12,000 clones, roughly 65% seen once. The treatment: oral pan-JAK inhibitor, 5-10 mg twice daily. Punch biopsies of lesional scalp, plus peripheral blood, were taken from alopecia areata patients. The source material was skin, sampled at week 4, from a patient treated with tofacitinib. The receptor source for this set is a human donor with alopecia areata.

The chain links TRBV7-9 to TRBJ2-7, with 10 nucleotides matching TRBD2. The length of the CDR3 is 15 residues. V lost 5 bases and J lost 2; bases outside the gene matches: 6. Germline assignment: CDR1 SEHNR and CDR2 FQNEAQ (reference sequence). DNA of the CDR3: TGTGCCAGCAGCCCCGGGACTAGCGTTGCCTACGAGCAGTACTTC. Translation gives CASSPGTSVAYEQYF.

V is TRBV7-9 and J is TRBJ1-5; TRBD1 might be the D (6 bases). The CDR3 has 16 amino acids. Germline CDR1 SEHNR, CDR2 FQNEAQ (reference sequence). V dropped 1 base and J dropped 1 base, with 11 bases sitting between them. The DNA of the CDR3 is TGTGCCAGCAGCTTAGGGGGGACAAGAAGCAATCAGCCCCAGCATTTT. It is translated as CASSLGGTRSNQPQHF.

As for this clone: The identical CDR3 is also encoded by other nucleotide sequences in the sample. The chain links TRBV30 to TRBJ1-2; TRBD1 is a possible D gene (5 bases). CDR1 GTSNPN and CDR2 SVGIG come from the germline V gene (reference sequence). The V end was cut by 2 bases, the J end by 4 bases, with 11 bases between. The CDR3 is 13 amino acids. CDR3 residues: CAWSSGQSYGYTF. CDR3 DNA sequence: TGTGCCTGGAGTTCGGGGCAGAGCTATGGCTACACCTTC.

The chain employs TRBV11-3 and TRBJ2-1, with 9 bases lining up with TRBD2. The CDR3 consists of 17 residues. CDR1 SGHNT and CDR2 YENEEA come from the germline V gene. Trimming at V came to 4 bases and at J to 0 bases, leaving 7 bases not matched to a gene. The CDR3 is CASSSFLRGGSYNEQFF. CDR3 nucleotide sequence: TGTGCCAGCAGCTCCTTTCTGCGGGGGGGCTCCTACAATGAGCAGTTCTTC.

The chain has TRBV9 and TRBJ1-2; weak D call: TRBD1 (6 bases). V gave up 0 bases and J gave up 5 bases, with 11 bases separating them. The germline V gene has CDR1 SGDLS and CDR2 YYNGEE. CDR3 size: 14 residues. The CDR3, as DNA: TGTGCCAGCAGCGTAGGGGGGGCCGCGTATGGCTACACCTTC. It yields the protein CASSVGGAAYGYTF.